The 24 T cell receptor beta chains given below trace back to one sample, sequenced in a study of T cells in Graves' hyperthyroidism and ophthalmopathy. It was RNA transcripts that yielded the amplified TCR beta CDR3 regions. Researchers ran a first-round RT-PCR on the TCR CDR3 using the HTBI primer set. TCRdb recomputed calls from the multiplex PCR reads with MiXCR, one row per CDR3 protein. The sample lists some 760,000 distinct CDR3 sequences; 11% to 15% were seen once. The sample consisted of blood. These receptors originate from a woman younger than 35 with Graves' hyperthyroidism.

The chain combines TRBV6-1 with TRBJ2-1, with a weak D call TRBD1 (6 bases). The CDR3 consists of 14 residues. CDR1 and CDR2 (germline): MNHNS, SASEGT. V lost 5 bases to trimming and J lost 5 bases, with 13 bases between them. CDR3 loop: CASSYHDRNNEQFF. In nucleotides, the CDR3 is TGTGCCAGCAGTTACCACGACAGGAACAATGAGCAGTTCTTC.

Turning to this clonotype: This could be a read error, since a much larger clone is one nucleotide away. CDR3 residues: CASSGTSGRACEQFF. CDR3 nucleotide sequence: TGTGCCAGCAGTGGGACTAGCGGGAGGGCATGTGAGCAGTTCTTC. This chain joins TRBV28 and TRBJ2-1; 16 bases are a match to TRBD2. The germline CDR1 and CDR2 sequences are MDHEN and SYDVKM. CDR3 size: 15 residues. After removal of 5 bases from V and 9 bases from J, the junction contained 4 bases not matched to a gene. Looking up the rest from reference TRBV28 and TRBJ2-1 gives the full variable domain: DVKVTQSSRYLVKRTGEKVFLECVQDMDHENMFWYRQDPGLGLRLIYFSYDVKMKEKGDIPEGYSVSREKKERFSLILESASTNQTSMYLCASSGTSGRACEQFFGPGTRLTVL.

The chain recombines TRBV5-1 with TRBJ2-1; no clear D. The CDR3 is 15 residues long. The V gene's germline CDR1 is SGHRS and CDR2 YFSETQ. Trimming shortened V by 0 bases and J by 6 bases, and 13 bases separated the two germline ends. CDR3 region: CASSLASGDCNEQFF. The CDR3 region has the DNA TGCGCCAGCAGCTTGGCCTCGGGTGACTGCAATGAGCAGTTCTTC.

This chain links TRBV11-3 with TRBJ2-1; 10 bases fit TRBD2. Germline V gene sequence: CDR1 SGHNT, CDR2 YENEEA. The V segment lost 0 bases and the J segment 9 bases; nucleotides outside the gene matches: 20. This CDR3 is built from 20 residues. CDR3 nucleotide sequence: TGTGCCAGCAGCTTAGAGGGGTGGTGGGCTAGCGGGAGCCAAAAGTCTGAGCAGTTCTTC. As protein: CASSLEGWWASGSQKSEQFF. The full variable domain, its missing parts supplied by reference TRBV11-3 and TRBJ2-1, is EAGVVQSPRYKIIEKKQPVAFWCNPISGHNTLYWYLQNLGQGPELLIRYENEEAVDDSQLPKDRFSAERLKGVDSTLKIQPAELGDSAVYLCASSLEGWWASGSQKSEQFFGPGTRLTVL.

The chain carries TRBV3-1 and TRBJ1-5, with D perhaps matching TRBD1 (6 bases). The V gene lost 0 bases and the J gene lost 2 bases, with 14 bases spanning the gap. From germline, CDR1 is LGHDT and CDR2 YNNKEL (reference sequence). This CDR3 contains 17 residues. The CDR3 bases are TGTGCCAGCAGCCAAGATGGAGGGAGGACAGGCAATCAGCCCCAGCATTTT. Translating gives CASSQDGGRTGNQPQHF.

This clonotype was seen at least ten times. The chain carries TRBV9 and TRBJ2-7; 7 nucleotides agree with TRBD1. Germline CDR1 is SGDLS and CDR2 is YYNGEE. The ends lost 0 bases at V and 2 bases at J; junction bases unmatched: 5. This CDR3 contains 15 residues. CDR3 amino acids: CASSVVRQGAYEQYF. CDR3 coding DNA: TGTGCCAGCAGCGTAGTCAGACAGGGAGCCTACGAGCAGTACTTC.

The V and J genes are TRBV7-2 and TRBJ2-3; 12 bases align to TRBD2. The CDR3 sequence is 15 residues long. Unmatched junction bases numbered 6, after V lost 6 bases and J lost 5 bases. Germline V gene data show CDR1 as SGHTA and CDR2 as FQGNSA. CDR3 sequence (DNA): TGTGCCAGCAGTCCTAGCGGGAGGGAGGGAGATACGCAGTATTTT. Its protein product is CASSPSGREGDTQYF.

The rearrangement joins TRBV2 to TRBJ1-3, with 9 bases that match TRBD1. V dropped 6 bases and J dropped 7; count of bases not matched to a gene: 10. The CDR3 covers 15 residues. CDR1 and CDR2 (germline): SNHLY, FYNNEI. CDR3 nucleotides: TGTGCCAGCAGCGTCCCCGGGACAGGGAGGAACACCATATATTTT. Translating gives CASSVPGTGRNTIYF.

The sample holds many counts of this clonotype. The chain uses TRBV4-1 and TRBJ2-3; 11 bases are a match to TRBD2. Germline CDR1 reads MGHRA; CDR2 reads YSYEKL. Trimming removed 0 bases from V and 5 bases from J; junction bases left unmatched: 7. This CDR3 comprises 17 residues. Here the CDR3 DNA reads TGCGCCAGCAGCCAAGAGGGGAGACTAGCGGGAAGAGATACGCAGTATTTT. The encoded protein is CASSQEGRLAGRDTQYF.

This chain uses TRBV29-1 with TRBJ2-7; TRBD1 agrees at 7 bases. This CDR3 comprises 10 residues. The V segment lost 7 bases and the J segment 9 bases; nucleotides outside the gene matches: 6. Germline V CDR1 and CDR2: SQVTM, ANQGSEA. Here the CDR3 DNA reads TGCAGCGGGCTACAGGGGACGCAGTACTTC. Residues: CSGLQGTQYF.

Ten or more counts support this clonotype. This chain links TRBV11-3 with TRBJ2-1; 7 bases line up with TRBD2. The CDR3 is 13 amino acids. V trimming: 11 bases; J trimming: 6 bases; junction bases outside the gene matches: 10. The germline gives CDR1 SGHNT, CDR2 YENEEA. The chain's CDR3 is CAWGGESINEQFF. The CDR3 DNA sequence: TGTGCCTGGGGGGGGGAATCTATCAATGAGCAGTTCTTC.

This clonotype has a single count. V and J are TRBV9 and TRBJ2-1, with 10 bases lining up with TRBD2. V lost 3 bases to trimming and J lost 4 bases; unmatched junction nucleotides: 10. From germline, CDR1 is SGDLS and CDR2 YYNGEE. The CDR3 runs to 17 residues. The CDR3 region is CASSADAGTSEYNEQFF. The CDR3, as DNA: TGTGCCAGCAGCGCGGACGCCGGGACTAGCGAATACAATGAGCAGTTCTTC.

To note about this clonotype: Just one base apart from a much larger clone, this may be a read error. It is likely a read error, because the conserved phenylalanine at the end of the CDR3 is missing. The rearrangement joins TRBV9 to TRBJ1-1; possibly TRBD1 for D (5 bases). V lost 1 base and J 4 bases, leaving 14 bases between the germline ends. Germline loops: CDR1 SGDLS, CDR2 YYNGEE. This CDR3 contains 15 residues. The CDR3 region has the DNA TGTGCCAGCAGCGTATGGGGGAATCCGAGCACTGAAGCTTTCTTG. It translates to CASSVWGNPSTEAFL.

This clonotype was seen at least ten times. The CDR3 nucleotides are TGCAGCGTTGAAGATCGTGGGGGACAGGTCGAAGGGTGGTACTACGAGCAGTACTTC. It specifies CSVEDRGGQVEGWYYEQYF. The rearrangement links TRBV29-1 to TRBJ2-7, with TRBD1 matching over 8 bases. CDR1 and CDR2 from the germline V gene are SQVTM and ANQGSEA. V trimming: 0 bases; J trimming: 3 bases; junction bases outside the gene matches: 19. The CDR3 runs to 19 residues.

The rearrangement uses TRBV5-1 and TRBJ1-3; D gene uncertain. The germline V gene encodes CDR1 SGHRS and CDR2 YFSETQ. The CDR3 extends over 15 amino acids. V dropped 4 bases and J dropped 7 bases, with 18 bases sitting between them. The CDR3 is CASSNTYPSSNTIYF. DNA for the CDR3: TGCGCCAGCAGCAATACGTATCCCTCGTCGAACACCATATATTTT.

CDR3 in DNA: TGTGCCAGCGAACAGATGAACACTGAAGCTTTCTTT. Encoded protein: CASEQMNTEAFF. This rearrangement joins TRBV7-9 to TRBJ1-1; D is unresolved. The CDR3 covers 12 residues. Trimming pared 8 bases from V and 0 bases from J, leaving 7 bases between. Germline V lookup: CDR1 SEHNR, CDR2 FQNEAQ (reference sequence).

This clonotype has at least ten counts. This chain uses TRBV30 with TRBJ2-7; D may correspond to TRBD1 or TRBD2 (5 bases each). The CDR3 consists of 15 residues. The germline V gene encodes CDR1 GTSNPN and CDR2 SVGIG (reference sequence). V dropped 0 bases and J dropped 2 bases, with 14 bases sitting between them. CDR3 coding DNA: TGTGCCTGGAGTGTACTCGGGGCAGAAGCCTACGAGCAGTACTTC. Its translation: CAWSVLGAEAYEQYF.

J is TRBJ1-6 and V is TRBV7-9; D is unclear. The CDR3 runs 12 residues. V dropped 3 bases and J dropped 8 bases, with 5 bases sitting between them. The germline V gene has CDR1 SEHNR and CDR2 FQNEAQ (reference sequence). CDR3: CASSFQDSPLHF. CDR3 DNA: TGTGCCAGCAGCTTTCAGGATTCACCCCTCCACTTT.

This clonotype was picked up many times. The CDR3 spells CAWTGTGSYGYTF. The CDR3 coding sequence is TGTGCCTGGACTGGGACAGGGTCTTATGGCTACACCTTC. The rearrangement joins TRBV30 to TRBJ1-2, with 9 bases lining up with TRBD1. The CDR3 length is 13 residues. The germline V gene has CDR1 GTSNPN and CDR2 SVGIG (reference sequence). The V gene end was trimmed by 4 bases and the J gene end by 5 bases; junction bases not matched to a gene: 5.

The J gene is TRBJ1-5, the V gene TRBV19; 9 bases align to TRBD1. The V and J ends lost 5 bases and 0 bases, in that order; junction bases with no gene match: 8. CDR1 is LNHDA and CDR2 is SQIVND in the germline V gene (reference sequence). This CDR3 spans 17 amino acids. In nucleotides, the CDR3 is TGTGCCAGTAGTTCCGGCGGGACAGGGAGTAGCAATCAGCCCCAGCATTTT. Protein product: CASSSGGTGSSNQPQHF.

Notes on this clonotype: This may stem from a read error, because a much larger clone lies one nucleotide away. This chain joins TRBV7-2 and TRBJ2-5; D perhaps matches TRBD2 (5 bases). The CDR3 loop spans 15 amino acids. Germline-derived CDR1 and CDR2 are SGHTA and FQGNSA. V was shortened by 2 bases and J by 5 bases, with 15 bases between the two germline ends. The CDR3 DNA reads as TGTGCCAGCAGCTTAAGGCTAGCTCGGATCGAGACCCAGTACTTC. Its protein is CASSLRLARIETQYF.

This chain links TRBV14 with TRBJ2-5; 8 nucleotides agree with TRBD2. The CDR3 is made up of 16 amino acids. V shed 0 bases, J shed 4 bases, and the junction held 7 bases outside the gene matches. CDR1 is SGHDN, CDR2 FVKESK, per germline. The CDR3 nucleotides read TGTGCCAGCAGCCAAGATCAAGGAGCGGGAGCAGAGACCCAGTACTTC. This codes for CASSQDQGAGAETQYF.

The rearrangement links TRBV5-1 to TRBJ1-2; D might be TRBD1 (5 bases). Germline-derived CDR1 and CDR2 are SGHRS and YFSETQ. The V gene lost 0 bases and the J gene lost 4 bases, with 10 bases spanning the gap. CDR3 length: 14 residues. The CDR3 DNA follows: TGCGCCAGCAGCTTGGATACCAGGGCCTATGGCTACACCTTC. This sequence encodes CASSLDTRAYGYTF.

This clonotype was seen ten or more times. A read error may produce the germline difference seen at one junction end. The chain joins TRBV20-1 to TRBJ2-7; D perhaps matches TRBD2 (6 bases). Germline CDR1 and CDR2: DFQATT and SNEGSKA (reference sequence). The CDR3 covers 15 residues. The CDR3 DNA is TGCAGTGCTGGCCCCTGGAGGGACCCCTCCAACGAGCAGTACTTC. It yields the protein CSAGPWRDPSNEQYF.